A selection of T cell receptor beta chains follows, all from one sample in a study of T cells in Graves' hyperthyroidism and ophthalmopathy. TCRdb redid the calling of the multiplex PCR reads with MiXCR, one entry per CDR3 protein. This sample carries roughly 290,000 distinct CDR3 sequences, roughly an eighth of them seen once, and the ten largest clones take 7.9%. The specimen was blood. The receptors were sampled from a woman in her thirties or forties with Graves' hyperthyroidism. CDR3s include the opening cysteine and the closing phenylalanine or tryptophan. The D gene is left open where the match is weak. Clone size is shown for a subset of rows, as once, few, many or a class of expanded clone.

v_gene	d_gene	j_gene	abundance	CDR3nt	CDR3aa
TRBV7-2	TRBD1	TRBJ1-2	many	TGTGCCAGCAGCCTACTCCCGGGGACAGGGGATGGCTACACCTTC	CASSLLPGTGDGYTF
TRBV6-5	.	TRBJ1-5	many	TGTGCCAGCAGTTACCAGGGCTCTAGCAATCAGCCCCAGCATTTT	CASSYQGSSNQPQHF
TRBV30	TRBD1	TRBJ2-7	.	TGTGCCTGGAGTATAGGGCAGGGGGCGCAGGAGCAGTACTTC	CAWSIGQGAQEQYF
TRBV20-1	TRBD1	TRBJ1-1	many	TGCAGTGCGGGACAGGGGGCACAGACTGAAGCTTTCTTT	CSAGQGAQTEAFF
TRBV12-3/TRBV12-4	TRBD1	TRBJ1-1	many	TGTGCCAGCAGTCCCCGGTCGGACAGGGTGGGAGCTTTCTTT	CASSPRSDRVGAFF
TRBV6-1	TRBD1	TRBJ1-2	many	TGTGCCAGCAGTGAAACTAGGACAGGGGGCGATGGCTACACCTTC	CASSETRTGGDGYTF
TRBV6-2/TRBV6-3	.	TRBJ2-3	.	TGTGCCAGCGGCCGGGGTGGGGGCCCTGCGGGAGATACGCAGTATTTT	CASGRGGGPAGDTQYF
TRBV20-1	.	TRBJ2-3	many	TGCAGTGCTAGAGGGCCCCTAGTGGGCCCAGATACGCAGTATTTT	CSARGPLVGPDTQYF
TRBV7-2	TRBD2	TRBJ2-7	many	TGTGCCAGCAGCCAAACTAGCGGGATATACGAGCAGTACTTC	CASSQTSGIYEQYF
TRBV7-2	TRBD2	TRBJ2-1	.	TGTGCCAGCAGCTTAATAGCGGGTTTCTCCTACAATGAGCAGTTCTTC	CASSLIAGFSYNEQFF
TRBV3-1	.	TRBJ2-2	many	TGTGCCAGCAGCCACCTTGACAGCGGGGAGCTGTTTTTT	CASSHLDSGELFF
TRBV11-3	TRBD2	TRBJ2-2	.	TGTGCCAGCAGCCACTCTAGCGGGAGATCCGGGGAGCTGTTTTTT	CASSHSSGRSGELFF